What follows are 30 T cell receptor beta chains derived from one specimen sequenced in a study of T cell repertoires in cytomegalovirus infection. TCRdb fed the reads into MiXCR, producing one record per CDR3 protein. Of 170,000 or so distinct CDR3 sequences listed, over 13% were seen once; the top ten hold roughly a quarter. Sequenced material: PBMCs. These receptor sequences come from a human donor in good health (CMV status not recorded). Some clones in this sample may be carry-over from other donors' samples.

The V gene is TRBV20-1, the J gene TRBJ2-7; D is perhaps TRBD2 (5 bases). V was clipped by 1 base and J by 1 base, with 5 bases between them. The CDR3 is made up of 12 amino acids. Per germline, CDR1 DFQATT and CDR2 SNEGSKA (reference sequence). Here the CDR3 reads CSARGGSYEQYF. The CDR3 coding sequence is TGCAGTGCTAGAGGAGGGTCCTACGAGCAGTACTTC.

The sample holds many counts of this clonotype. This chain links TRBV12-5 with TRBJ1-1; D remains ambiguous. The CDR3 sequence is 14 residues long. With 6 bases removed from V and 5 bases from J, the gap between germline ends came to 16 bases. CDR1 and CDR2 (germline): LGHNT, FRNRAP. CDR3 loop: CASGPLAPGTEAFF. Here the CDR3 DNA reads TGTGCTAGTGGCCCGCTTGCCCCTGGAACTGAAGCTTTCTTT.

This clonotype was observed a handful of times. The genes are TRBV6-1 and TRBJ2-1; 9 nucleotides line up with TRBD2. V lost 10 bases, J lost 7 bases, and 20 bases stayed unmatched. Germline CDR1 reads MNHNS; CDR2 reads SASEGT. This CDR3 spans 17 amino acids. CDR3 bases: TGTGCCATTAAGGCAGTAGAGCGGGGGGCCCGGCGGAATGAGCAGTTCTTC. Protein sequence: CAIKAVERGARRNEQFF.

This clonotype was detected many times. The rearrangement uses TRBV7-3 and TRBJ2-2; D possibly corresponds to TRBD2 (6 bases). The CDR3 is made up of 14 amino acids. Trimming pared 2 bases from V and 7 bases from J, leaving 11 bases between. Germline assignment: CDR1 SGHTA and CDR2 FQGTGA. The CDR3 sequence: CASSLPGTVGELFF. The CDR3, as DNA: TGTGCCAGCAGCTTACCCGGGACTGTCGGGGAGCTGTTTTTT.

This clonotype was recorded at least ten times. This chain links TRBV5-4 with TRBJ1-4; tentatively, D is TRBD1 (6 bases). With 1 base removed from V and 3 bases from J, the gap between germline ends came to 10 bases. Germline CDR1 and CDR2: SGHNT and YYREEE (reference sequence). The CDR3 runs 15 residues. The chain's CDR3 is CASSLRGAPNEKLFF. In DNA form, the CDR3 reads TGTGCCAGCAGCTTGAGGGGGGCTCCTAATGAAAAACTGTTTTTT.

The sample holds many counts of this clonotype. The V call is TRBV7-2, the J call TRBJ1-5; 7 bases agree with TRBD1. The germline V gene encodes CDR1 SGHTA and CDR2 FQGNSA. V was pared by 5 bases and J by 5 bases, with 6 bases of the junction left unmatched. This CDR3 spans 14 amino acids. CDR3 DNA: TGTGCCAGCAGCCCCCGGACAGGTTATCAGCCCCAGCATTTT. Encoded protein: CASSPRTGYQPQHF.

This clonotype was seen ten or more times. CDR3 DNA: TGTGCCAGCCGTAGCGGGAGTGGCTACAATGAGCAGTTCTTC. Protein sequence: CASRSGSGYNEQFF. The V gene is TRBV7-8, the J gene TRBJ2-1, with 9 bases identical to TRBD2. CDR3 length: 14 amino acids. With 8 bases clipped from V and 3 bases from J, the junction kept 5 bases outside the gene matches. The germline gives CDR1 SGHVS, CDR2 FQNEAQ.

The chain links TRBV19 to TRBJ1-4; 8 nucleotides line up with TRBD1. The V gene end was trimmed by 6 bases and the J gene end by 4 bases; junction bases not matched to a gene: 4. Per the germline V gene, CDR1 is LNHDA and CDR2 is SQIVND (reference sequence). The CDR3 is 14 amino acids. This CDR3 reads CASSLQGGNEKLFF. In nucleotides, the CDR3 is TGTGCCAGTAGCCTACAGGGGGGTAATGAAAAACTGTTTTTT.

This chain connects TRBV29-1 to TRBJ2-1, with a possible D match to TRBD1 (5 bases). Germline CDR1 and CDR2: SQVTM and ANQGSEA. V lost 0 bases and J lost 6, with 18 bases in between. The CDR3 is 16 residues long. CDR3 amino acids: CSVEDLPEKRGNEQFF. The CDR3, as DNA: TGCAGCGTTGAAGATCTTCCGGAGAAAAGGGGCAATGAGCAGTTCTTC.

The gene calls are TRBV20-1 and TRBJ2-1, with a weak D call TRBD2 (5 bases). V lost 5 bases and J 0 bases, leaving 11 bases between the germline ends. In germline, CDR1 is DFQATT, CDR2 SNEGSKA (reference sequence). The CDR3 spans 14 residues. The CDR3 is CSALSGFSYNEQFF. The CDR3 DNA sequence: TGCAGTGCTCTGAGCGGATTCTCCTACAATGAGCAGTTCTTC.

The table lists this clonotype with many counts. The rearrangement joins TRBV7-3 to TRBJ2-3, with D possibly being TRBD1 or TRBD2 (6 bases each). This CDR3 contains 16 residues. Germline CDR1 and CDR2: SGHTA and FQGTGA. The germline V and J ends were trimmed by 2 bases and 0 bases, with 12 bases remaining between them. The CDR3 sequence: CASSLGGRGSTDTQYF. CDR3 coding DNA: TGTGCCAGCAGCTTAGGGGGCCGGGGGAGCACAGATACGCAGTATTTT.

A note on this clonotype: A single base separates this from a much larger clone, so it may be a read error. The V gene is TRBV20-1, the J gene TRBJ1-6, with D possibly matching TRBD1 (5 bases). Germline V gives CDR1 DFQATT, CDR2 SNEGSKA (reference sequence). The CDR3 is 14 residues long. Written as DNA, the CDR3 is TGCAATGCTAAACCGGGACTCGGAGTCGGTCCCCTCCACTTT. This gives the protein CNAKPGLGVGPLHF.

V is TRBV5-5 and J is TRBJ2-6, with 7 bases that match TRBD1. The CDR3 consists of 16 residues. The germline V gene has CDR1 SGHKS and CDR2 YYEKEE (reference sequence). V was clipped by 0 bases and J by 5 bases; unmatched bases: 5. CDR3 sequence: CASSLGQGERANVLTF. DNA of the CDR3: TGTGCCAGCAGCTTGGGACAGGGTGAAAGGGCCAACGTCCTGACTTTC.

The V and J genes are TRBV19 and TRBJ1-3; D remains ambiguous. Trimming removed 3 bases from V and 0 bases from J, with 6 bases in between. Germline-derived CDR1 and CDR2 are LNHDA and SQIVND (reference sequence). The CDR3 is 14 residues long. CDR3 in amino acids: CASSIRLSGNTIYF. The CDR3, as DNA: TGTGCCAGTAGTATCCGACTCTCTGGAAACACCATATATTTT. Full variable domain (remainder filled in from reference TRBV19 and TRBJ1-3): DGGITQSPKYLFRKEGQNVTLSCEQNLNHDAMYWYRQDPGQGLRLIYYSQIVNDFQKGDIAEGYSVSREKKESFPLTVTSAQKNPTAFYLCASSIRLSGNTIYFGEGSWLTVV.

This clonotype turned up a few times. This rearrangement joins TRBV7-3 to TRBJ2-6, with D possibly matching TRBD2 (5 bases). Trimming left V 4 bases short and J 4 bases short, with 5 bases between. The length of the CDR3 is 13 residues. CDR1 and CDR2 from the germline V gene are SGHTA and FQGTGA. The CDR3 protein is CASSSGGANVLTF. CDR3 in DNA: TGTGCCAGCAGCTCGGGGGGGGCCAACGTCCTGACTTTC.

There are a few counts of this clonotype. The CDR3 sequence: CSLKAGAFDTQYF. CDR3 sequence (DNA): TGCAGCTTAAAGGCGGGGGCATTCGATACGCAGTATTTT. The chain has TRBV29-1 and TRBJ2-3, with D perhaps matching TRBD2 (7 bases). V lost 8 bases to trimming and J lost 6 bases, with 18 bases between them. Germline CDR1 is SQVTM and CDR2 is ANQGSEA. The CDR3 is 13 amino acids.

This clonotype was seen many times. The V call is TRBV7-2, the J call TRBJ2-1; TRBD2 matches 12 bases. This CDR3 spans 16 amino acids. CDR1 is SGHTA, CDR2 FQGNSA, per germline. V shed 1 base and J 5 bases; nucleotides not matched to a gene: 3. CDR3 sequence reads: CASSLGTSGTHNEQFF. Here the CDR3 DNA reads TGTGCCAGCAGCTTAGGGACTAGCGGGACCCACAATGAGCAGTTCTTC.

This clonotype was detected only a few times. The chain employs TRBV20-1 and TRBJ2-3; 15 bases align to TRBD2. The CDR3 length is 15 residues. V was pared by 5 bases and J by 4 bases, with 4 bases of the junction left unmatched. Looked up from germline, CDR1 is DFQATT and CDR2 is SNEGSKA (reference sequence). This CDR3 is CSASRTSGGADTQYF. Written as DNA, the CDR3 is TGCAGTGCTTCCCGGACTAGCGGGGGGGCAGATACGCAGTATTTT.

This clonotype occurred many times. The chain carries TRBV12-3 or TRBV12-4 and TRBJ2-1; D possibly corresponds to TRBD2 (6 bases). The CDR3 sequence is 16 residues long. Trimming took off 6 bases at V and 4 bases at J, with 19 bases between the two ends. CDR3 sequence: CASSPRLAPLYNEQFF. CDR3 bases: TGTGCCAGCAGCCCTCGCCTAGCGCCACTATACAATGAGCAGTTCTTC.

This clonotype has only a few counts. The chain has TRBV20-1 and TRBJ1-5; 9 bases are a match to TRBD1. CDR3 size: 17 residues. V trimming: 5 bases; J trimming: 0 bases; junction bases outside the gene matches: 11. Germline loops: CDR1 DFQATT, CDR2 SNEGSKA (reference sequence). CDR3 nucleotide sequence: TGCAGTGCTGGAGGACAGGGGTGGGGGGCTAGCAATCAGCCCCAGCATTTT. Translating it yields CSAGGQGWGASNQPQHF.

This clonotype appeared a single time. The chain employs TRBV5-6 and TRBJ1-1; unclear D gene. Germline assignment: CDR1 SGHDT and CDR2 YYEEEE. The CDR3 spans 15 residues. Deletions cut 4 bases from V and 1 base from J, with 14 bases between. The CDR3 loop is CASSLLTGKNTEAFF. The CDR3 region has the DNA TGTGCCAGCAGCCTCCTAACCGGGAAGAACACTGAAGCTTTCTTT.

This clonotype appeared many times. This chain uses TRBV12-3 or TRBV12-4 with TRBJ1-5; D is possibly TRBD1 (5 bases). Trimming removed 6 bases at V and 4 bases at J, with 10 bases between. CDR3 size: 13 residues. CDR3 in DNA: TGTGCCAGCAGCCGACAGCAGAATCAGCCCCAGCATTTT. Protein sequence: CASSRQQNQPQHF.

The J gene is TRBJ1-5, the V gene TRBV30; perhaps TRBD1 as D (5 bases). V was clipped by 2 bases and J by 2 bases, with 10 bases between them. The CDR3 spans 14 residues. Germline CDR1 is GTSNPN and CDR2 is SVGIG (reference sequence). This CDR3 is CAWSTEGGNQPQHF. The CDR3 nucleotides are TGTGCCTGGAGTACCGAAGGGGGCAATCAGCCCCAGCATTTT.

With respect to this clonotype: A read error may be the cause here, since a much bigger clone is one base away. The rearrangement links TRBV7-2 to TRBJ1-1; 7 positions agree with TRBD1. This CDR3 contains 12 residues. Germline loops: CDR1 SGHTA, CDR2 FQGNSA. Unmatched junction bases numbered 1, after V lost 5 bases and J lost 4 bases. The CDR3, as DNA: TGTACCAGCAGCAGACAGGGCACTGAAGCTTTCTTT. Encoded protein: CTSSRQGTEAFF.

V and J are TRBV6-2 or TRBV6-3 and TRBJ2-2; 9 nucleotides agree with TRBD1. V was pared by 0 bases and J by 4 bases, with 6 bases of the junction left unmatched. CDR1 is MNHEY, CDR2 SVGEGT, per germline. This CDR3 region has 17 residues. In nucleotides, the CDR3 is TGTGCCAGCAGTTACTCGGGGACAGGGATAGGCACCGGGGAGCTGTTTTTT. Translated, it gives CASSYSGTGIGTGELFF.

This clonotype occurred a few times. The J gene is TRBJ1-1, the V gene TRBV6-4; unclear D gene. Germline V gene lookup returns CDR1 MRHNA and CDR2 SNTAGT. The V end was cut by 6 bases, the J end by 0 bases, with 8 bases between. This CDR3 contains 13 residues. CDR3 residues: CASRSEMNTEAFF. CDR3 coding DNA: TGTGCCAGCAGATCAGAGATGAACACTGAAGCTTTCTTT.

The CDR3 loop reads CASSLVAVSGNTIYF. The CDR3 coding sequence is TGTGCCAGCAGTTTGGTTGCCGTCTCTGGAAACACCATATATTTT. The chain carries TRBV12-3 or TRBV12-4 and TRBJ1-3; D is undetermined. The ends were cut back, 3 bases at V and 0 bases at J, with 9 bases in the middle. This CDR3 spans 15 amino acids.

This chain connects TRBV29-1 to TRBJ2-7, with D perhaps matching TRBD1 or TRBD2 (5 bases each). Germline CDR1 and CDR2: SQVTM and ANQGSEA. The CDR3 extends over 13 amino acids. V was clipped by 3 bases and J by 2 bases, with 11 bases between them. In nucleotides, the CDR3 is TGCAGCGTTGAGGGAAGGGGACCCTACGAGCAGTACTTC. It specifies CSVEGRGPYEQYF.

This clonotype appeared a few times. The gene calls are TRBV5-1 and TRBJ2-7; 8 bases are shared with TRBD2. The length of the CDR3 is 16 residues. Germline CDR1 is SGHRS and CDR2 is YFSETQ. Trimming cost V 2 bases and J 2 bases; bases outside gene matches: 9. Here the CDR3 DNA reads TGCGCCAGCAGCTTTCCCCTTAGCGGGAAGACCTACGAGCAGTACTTC. It translates to CASSFPLSGKTYEQYF.

This clonotype was seen ten or more times. The chain links TRBV12-5 to TRBJ2-5, with 7 bases fitting TRBD1. The CDR3 has 14 residues. With 5 bases clipped from V and 1 base from J, the junction kept 4 bases outside the gene matches. The V gene's germline CDR1 is LGHNT and CDR2 FRNRAP. The CDR3 here is CASGHGTAQETQYF. The CDR3 DNA reads as TGTGCTAGTGGTCATGGGACAGCCCAAGAGACCCAGTACTTC.